Listed below are T cell receptor beta chains from one sample, sequenced in a study of cytomegalovirus exposure and HLA in healthy donors. The data were produced by immunoSEQ multiplex PCR, yet TCRdb's version contains in-frame clones alone and is incomplete. The data hold 210,000 or so clones, with over 75% observed a single time. Sequencing was carried out using PBMCs. These receptors originate from a woman between 50 and 59 years old in good health and CMV-seropositive. Both conserved end residues are trimmed from each CDR3. The order of the fields is V gene, J gene, D gene, CDR3 protein. The D gene is left open where the match is weak.

V: TRBV5-1
J: TRBJ1-4
D: -
CDR3: ASSRQGSNEKLF

V: TRBV19
J: TRBJ1-4
D: -
CDR3: ASHTGPSGSLTNEKLF

V: TRBV27
J: TRBJ2-7
D: TRBD1
CDR3: ASSANRGQKDEQY

V: TRBV18
J: TRBJ2-1
D: TRBD2
CDR3: ASSPTLEAGEF

V: TRBV27
J: TRBJ1-1
D: -
CDR3: ASSGEGGRTEAF

V: TRBV5-1
J: TRBJ2-1
D: TRBD1
CDR3: ASSLGQLNEQF

V: TRBV18
J: TRBJ2-5
D: TRBD2
CDR3: ASSPRLAGIGETQY

V: TRBV5-4
J: TRBJ2-7
D: -
CDR3: ASSLDGSSGYGEQY

V: TRBV6-5
J: TRBJ1-6
D: TRBD1
CDR3: ASSPDRGLNSPLH

V: TRBV7-9
J: TRBJ1-3
D: -
CDR3: ASSSRVSGNTIY

V: TRBV19
J: TRBJ2-3
D: -
CDR3: ASSIARGLDTQY

V: TRBV11-2
J: TRBJ1-1
D: -
CDR3: ASSLSRAAGAEAF

V: TRBV19
J: TRBJ1-5
D: -
CDR3: ASSETWNQPQH

V: TRBV7-9
J: TRBJ2-7
D: TRBD2
CDR3: ASRSGGDEQY

V: TRBV7-3
J: TRBJ1-6
D: -
CDR3: ASSIQLRGQGPGKSDNSPLH

V: TRBV11-2
J: TRBJ2-7
D: TRBD2
CDR3: ASRPSGAPYEQY

V: TRBV6-5
J: TRBJ1-1
D: -
CDR3: ASRIHRAGTEAF

V: TRBV10-3
J: TRBJ2-3
D: -
CDR3: AISESGGVSTDTQY

V: TRBV19
J: TRBJ1-1
D: -
CDR3: ASRLGGITEAF

V: TRBV5-5
J: TRBJ2-1
D: TRBD2
CDR3: ASSLLLGLVMDEQF

V: TRBV28
J: -
D: -
CDR3: ASSFRQFGALPYEQY

V: TRBV11-1
J: TRBJ1-6
D: -
CDR3: ASSLHSVSYNSPLH

V: TRBV5-8
J: TRBJ1-1
D: TRBD1
CDR3: ASSLDRGIVRNTEAF

V: TRBV19
J: TRBJ2-7
D: -
CDR3: ASSSRGPSSEQY

V: TRBV5-5
J: TRBJ1-2
D: TRBD1
CDR3: ASSPQGGRGVNYGYT

V: TRBV9
J: TRBJ2-7
D: TRBD2
CDR3: ASSVGAEVSGGPSYEQY

V: TRBV5-4
J: TRBJ2-2
D: -
CDR3: ASSLGGDNTGELF

V: TRBV10-1
J: TRBJ2-3
D: -
CDR3: ASSFMGGDTQY

V: TRBV18
J: TRBJ1-1
D: -
CDR3: ASSPAVANTEAF

V: TRBV28
J: TRBJ1-2
D: TRBD1
CDR3: ASRGGQGKGYT

V: TRBV27
J: TRBJ1-5
D: TRBD1
CDR3: ASVAGQGWNQPQH

V: TRBV7-2
J: TRBJ1-5
D: -
CDR3: ASSLGRWANQPQH

V: TRBV19
J: TRBJ1-5
D: TRBD1
CDR3: ASCPAPGTGFQPQH

V: TRBV7-9
J: TRBJ1-1
D: -
CDR3: ASSSTTGRNTEAF

V: TRBV27
J: TRBJ1-2
D: -
CDR3: ASSLSGGLGYGYT

V: TRBV7-9
J: TRBJ2-3
D: TRBD2
CDR3: ASSAILAGGRTDTQY

V: TRBV4-1
J: TRBJ1-1
D: TRBD1
CDR3: ASSQTGQGVTEAF

V: TRBV11-1
J: TRBJ2-2
D: -
CDR3: ASSLGLWQSDTGELF

V: TRBV28
J: TRBJ2-3
D: -
CDR3: ASSSFPGGGITDTQY

V: TRBV4-2
J: TRBJ2-1
D: -
CDR3: ASSHAYVLGASYNEQF

V: TRBV5-1
J: TRBJ2-3
D: TRBD2
CDR3: ASRLAGPEDTQY

V: TRBV6-5
J: TRBJ1-1
D: -
CDR3: ASSYSGGATNTEAF

V: TRBV30
J: TRBJ2-7
D: -
CDR3: AWSVPRTANPYEQY

V: TRBV7-9
J: TRBJ2-1
D: -
CDR3: ASSSNWAGRYNEQF

V: TRBV6-1
J: TRBJ1-2
D: -
CDR3: AGRGTSYGYT

V: TRBV6-1
J: TRBJ2-2
D: TRBD1
CDR3: ASSELGRGPAGELF

V: TRBV5-6
J: TRBJ2-3
D: -
CDR3: ASSLGPTGMGTDTQY

V: TRBV7-2
J: TRBJ2-3
D: TRBD2
CDR3: ASSSRGLAGGRFTDTQY

V: TRBV29-1
J: TRBJ1-2
D: -
CDR3: SVQRGGGYT

V: TRBV7-2
J: TRBJ2-3
D: -
CDR3: ASSLAQVDTQY

V: TRBV7-9
J: TRBJ2-7
D: TRBD1
CDR3: ASSPRRDRGGEQY

V: TRBV5-1
J: TRBJ2-1
D: TRBD2
CDR3: ASSLGGGSYNEQF

V: TRBV19
J: TRBJ1-2
D: TRBD1
CDR3: ASRIPTGTGASNYGYT

V: TRBV4-3
J: TRBJ1-4
D: -
CDR3: ASSQDRQVEVKLF

V: TRBV28
J: TRBJ1-3
D: -
CDR3: ASSLWAPAVSGNTIY

V: TRBV6-4
J: TRBJ2-7
D: TRBD1
CDR3: ASSVPGQGADEQY

V: TRBV5-1
J: TRBJ2-5
D: TRBD2
CDR3: ASSVTSGGGSETQY

V: TRBV9
J: TRBJ2-3
D: -
CDR3: ASSVKSGVFTDTQY

V: TRBV9
J: TRBJ1-3
D: TRBD1
CDR3: ASSVGGTVGNTIY

V: TRBV7-2
J: TRBJ1-2
D: TRBD1
CDR3: ASSLGGTGTWWIVGYT